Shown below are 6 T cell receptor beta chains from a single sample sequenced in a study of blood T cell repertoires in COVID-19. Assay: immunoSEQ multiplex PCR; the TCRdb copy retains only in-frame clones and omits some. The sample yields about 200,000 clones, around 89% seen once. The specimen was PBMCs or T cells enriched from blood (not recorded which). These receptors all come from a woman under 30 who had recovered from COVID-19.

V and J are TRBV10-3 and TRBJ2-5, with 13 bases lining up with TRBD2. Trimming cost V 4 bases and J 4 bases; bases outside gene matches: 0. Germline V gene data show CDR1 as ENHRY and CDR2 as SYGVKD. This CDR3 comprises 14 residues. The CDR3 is CAISGTSGGETQYF. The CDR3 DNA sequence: TGTGCCATCAGTGGGACTAGCGGGGGAGAGACCCAGTACTTC.

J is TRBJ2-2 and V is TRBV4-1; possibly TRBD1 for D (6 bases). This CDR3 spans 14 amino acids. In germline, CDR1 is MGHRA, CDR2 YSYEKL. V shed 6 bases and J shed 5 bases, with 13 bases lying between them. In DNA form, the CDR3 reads TGCGCCAGCAGGGGGACAAGGTTAACCGGGGAGCTGTTTTTT. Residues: CASRGTRLTGELFF.

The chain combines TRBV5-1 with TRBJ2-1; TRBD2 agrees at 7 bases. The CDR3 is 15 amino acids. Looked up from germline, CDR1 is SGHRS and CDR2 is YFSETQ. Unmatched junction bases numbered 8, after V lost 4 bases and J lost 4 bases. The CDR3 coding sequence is TGCGCCAGCAGCCCAGAGATCGGGGGGTACAATGAGCAGTTCTTC. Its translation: CASSPEIGGYNEQFF.

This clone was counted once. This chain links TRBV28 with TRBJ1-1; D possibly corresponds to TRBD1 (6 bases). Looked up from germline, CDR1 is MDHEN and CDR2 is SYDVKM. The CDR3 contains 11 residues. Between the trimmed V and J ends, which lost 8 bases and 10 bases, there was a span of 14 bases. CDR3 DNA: TGTGCCAGCGGGACGGACAGAAGAGCTTTCTTT. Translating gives CASGTDRRAFF.

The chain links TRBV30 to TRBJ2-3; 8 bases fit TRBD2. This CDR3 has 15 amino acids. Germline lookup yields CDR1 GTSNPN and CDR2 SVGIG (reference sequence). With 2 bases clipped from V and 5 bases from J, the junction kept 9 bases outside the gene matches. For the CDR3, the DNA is TGTGCCTGGAGTTCGGGAGGGAAAATGGAAGATACGCAGTATTTT. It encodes CAWSSGGKMEDTQYF.

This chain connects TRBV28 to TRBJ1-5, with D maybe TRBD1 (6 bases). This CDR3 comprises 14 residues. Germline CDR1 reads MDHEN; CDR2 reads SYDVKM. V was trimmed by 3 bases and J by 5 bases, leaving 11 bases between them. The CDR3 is CASSLTGNHQPQHF. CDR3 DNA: TGTGCCAGCAGTTTGACAGGAAATCATCAGCCCCAGCATTTT. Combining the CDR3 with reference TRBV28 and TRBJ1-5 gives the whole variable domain DVKVTQSSRYLVKRTGEKVFLECVQDMDHENMFWYRQDPGLGLRLIYFSYDVKMKEKGDIPEGYSVSREKKERFSLILESASTNQTSMYLCASSLTGNHQPQHFGDGTRLSIL.